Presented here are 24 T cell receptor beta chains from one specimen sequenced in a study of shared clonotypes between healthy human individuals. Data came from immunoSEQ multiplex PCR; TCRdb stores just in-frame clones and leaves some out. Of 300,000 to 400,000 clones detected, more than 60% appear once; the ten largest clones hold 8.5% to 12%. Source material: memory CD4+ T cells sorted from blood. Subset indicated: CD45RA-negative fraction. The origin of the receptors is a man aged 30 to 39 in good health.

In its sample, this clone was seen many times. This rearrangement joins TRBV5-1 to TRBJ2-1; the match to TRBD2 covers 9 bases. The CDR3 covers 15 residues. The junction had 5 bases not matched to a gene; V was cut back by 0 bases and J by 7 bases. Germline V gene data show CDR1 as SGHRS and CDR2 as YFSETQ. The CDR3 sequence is CASSLVGTSLNEQFF. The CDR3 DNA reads TGCGCCAGCAGCTTGGTTGGGACTAGCTTGAATGAGCAGTTCTTC.

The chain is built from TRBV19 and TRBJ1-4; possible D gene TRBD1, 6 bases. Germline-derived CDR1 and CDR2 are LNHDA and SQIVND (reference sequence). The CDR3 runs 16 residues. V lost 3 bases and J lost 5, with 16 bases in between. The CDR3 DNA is TGTGCCAGTAGTATGGGGGCCAGGCGACCGAATGAAAAACTGTTTTTT. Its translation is CASSMGARRPNEKLFF.

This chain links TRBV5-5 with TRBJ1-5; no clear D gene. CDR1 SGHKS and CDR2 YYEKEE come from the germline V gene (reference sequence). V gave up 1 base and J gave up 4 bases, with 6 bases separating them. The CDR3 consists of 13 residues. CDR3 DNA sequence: TGTGCCAGCAGCTTGTCTGATAATCAGCCCCAGCATTTT. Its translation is CASSLSDNQPQHF.

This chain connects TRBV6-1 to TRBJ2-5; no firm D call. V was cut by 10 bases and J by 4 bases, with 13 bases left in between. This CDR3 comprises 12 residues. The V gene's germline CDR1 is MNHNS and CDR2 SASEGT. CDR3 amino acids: CATARTGETQYF. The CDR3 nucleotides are TGTGCCACCGCGAGGACCGGAGAGACCCAGTACTTC.

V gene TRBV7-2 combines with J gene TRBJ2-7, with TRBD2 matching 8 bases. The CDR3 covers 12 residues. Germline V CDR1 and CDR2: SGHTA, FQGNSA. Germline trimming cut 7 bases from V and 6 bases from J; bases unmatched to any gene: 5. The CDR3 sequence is CASKAGVGEQYF. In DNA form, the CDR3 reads TGTGCCAGCAAAGCGGGAGTGGGCGAGCAGTACTTC.

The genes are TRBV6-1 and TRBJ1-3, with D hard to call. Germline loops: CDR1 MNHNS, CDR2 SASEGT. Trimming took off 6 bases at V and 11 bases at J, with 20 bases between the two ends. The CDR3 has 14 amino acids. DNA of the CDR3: TGTGCCAGCAGCGAACTAAATCTGGAAGGGCCCATATATTTT. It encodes CASSELNLEGPIYF.

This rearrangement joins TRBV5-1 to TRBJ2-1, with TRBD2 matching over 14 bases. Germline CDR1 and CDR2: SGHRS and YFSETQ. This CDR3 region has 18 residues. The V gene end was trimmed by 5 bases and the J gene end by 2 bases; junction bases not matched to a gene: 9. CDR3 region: CASSGGTSGSATYNEQFF. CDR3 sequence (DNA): TGCGCCAGCAGTGGGGGGACTAGCGGGAGTGCGACCTACAATGAGCAGTTCTTC.

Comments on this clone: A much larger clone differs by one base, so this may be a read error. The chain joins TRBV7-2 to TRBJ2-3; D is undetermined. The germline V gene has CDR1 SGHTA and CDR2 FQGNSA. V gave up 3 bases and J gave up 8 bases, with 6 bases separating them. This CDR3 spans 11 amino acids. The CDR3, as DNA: TGTGCCAGCAGCTTCATGGGTACGCAGTATTTT. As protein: CASSFMGTQYF. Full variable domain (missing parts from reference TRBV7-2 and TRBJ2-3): GAGVSQSPSNKVTEKGKDVELRCDPISGHTALYWYRQSLGQGLEFLIYFQGNSAPDKSGLPSDRFSAERTGGSVSTLTIQRTQQEDSAVYLCASSFMGTQYFGPGTRLTVL.

CDR3 in amino acids: CASSINSGRTYEQYF. CDR3 bases: TGTGCCAGCAGCATCAATAGCGGGAGGACCTACGAGCAGTACTTC. The chain recombines TRBV5-4 with TRBJ2-7, with TRBD2 matching over 10 bases. The J segment lost 2 bases and the V segment lost 4 bases, leaving 6 bases of the junction unmatched. The CDR3 totals 15 residues. The germline V gene has CDR1 SGHNT and CDR2 YYREEE (reference sequence).

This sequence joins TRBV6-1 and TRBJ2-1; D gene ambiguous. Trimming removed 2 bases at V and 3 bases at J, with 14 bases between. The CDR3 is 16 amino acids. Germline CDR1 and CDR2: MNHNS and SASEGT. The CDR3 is CASSELTDALYNEQFF. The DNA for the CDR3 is TGTGCCAGCAGTGAACTGACGGACGCTCTCTACAATGAGCAGTTCTTC.

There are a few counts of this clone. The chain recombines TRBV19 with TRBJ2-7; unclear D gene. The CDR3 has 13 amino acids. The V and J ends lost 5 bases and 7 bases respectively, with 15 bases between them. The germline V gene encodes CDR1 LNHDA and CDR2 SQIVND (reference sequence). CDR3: CASSPRPTSEQYF. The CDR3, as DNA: TGTGCCAGTAGTCCCAGACCGACTTCTGAGCAGTACTTC.

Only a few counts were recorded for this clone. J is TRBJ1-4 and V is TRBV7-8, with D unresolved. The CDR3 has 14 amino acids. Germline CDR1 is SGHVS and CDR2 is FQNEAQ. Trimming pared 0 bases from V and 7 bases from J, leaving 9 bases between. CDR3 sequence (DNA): TGTGCCAGCAGCTTAGCCGGCATAAGTGAAAAACTGTTTTTT. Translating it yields CASSLAGISEKLFF.

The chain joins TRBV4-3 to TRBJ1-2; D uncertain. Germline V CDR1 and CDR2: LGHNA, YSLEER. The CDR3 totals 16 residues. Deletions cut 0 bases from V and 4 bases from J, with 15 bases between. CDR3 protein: CASSQDRSYASYGYTF. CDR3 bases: TGCGCCAGCAGCCAAGATCGGAGTTACGCATCCTATGGCTACACCTTC.

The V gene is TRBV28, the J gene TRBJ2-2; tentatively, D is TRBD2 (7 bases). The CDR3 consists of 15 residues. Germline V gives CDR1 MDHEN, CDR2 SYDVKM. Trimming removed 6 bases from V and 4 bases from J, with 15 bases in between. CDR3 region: CASRGGGAPTGELFF. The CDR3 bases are TGTGCCAGCAGGGGAGGGGGAGCACCCACCGGGGAGCTGTTTTTT.

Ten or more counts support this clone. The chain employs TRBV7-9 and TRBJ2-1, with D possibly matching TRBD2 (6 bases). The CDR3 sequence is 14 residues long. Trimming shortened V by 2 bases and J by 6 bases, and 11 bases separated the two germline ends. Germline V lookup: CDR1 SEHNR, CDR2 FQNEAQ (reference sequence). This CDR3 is CASSLKPGLNEQFF. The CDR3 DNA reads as TGTGCCAGCAGCTTAAAACCGGGACTCAATGAGCAGTTCTTC. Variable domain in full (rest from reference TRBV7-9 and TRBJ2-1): DTGVSQNPRHKITKRGQNVTFRCDPISEHNRLYWYRQTLGQGPEFLTYFQNEAQLEKSRLLSDRFSAERPKGSFSTLEIQRTEQGDSAMYLCASSLKPGLNEQFFGPGTRLTVL.

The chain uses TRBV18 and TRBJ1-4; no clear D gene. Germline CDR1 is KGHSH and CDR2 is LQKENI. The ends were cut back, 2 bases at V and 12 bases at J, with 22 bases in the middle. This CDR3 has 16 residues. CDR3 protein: CASSPKSWAPRYELFF. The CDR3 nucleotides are TGTGCCAGCTCACCAAAGAGTTGGGCGCCCCGGTATGAACTGTTTTTT.

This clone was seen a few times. The CDR3 sequence: CSVEGGRASNEQFF. DNA of the CDR3: TGCAGCGTTGAAGGCGGGAGGGCCTCGAATGAGCAGTTCTTC. The V and J genes are TRBV29-1 and TRBJ2-1, with TRBD2 matching 9 bases. J lost 7 bases, V lost 1 base, and 5 bases had no gene match. CDR1 SQVTM and CDR2 ANQGSEA come from the germline V gene. There are 14 residues in the CDR3.

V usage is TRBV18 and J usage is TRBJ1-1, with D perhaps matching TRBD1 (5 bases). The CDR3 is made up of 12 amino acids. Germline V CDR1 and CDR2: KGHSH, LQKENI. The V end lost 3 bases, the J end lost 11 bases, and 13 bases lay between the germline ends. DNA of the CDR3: TGTGCCAGCTCACCGGGGGGACTGTGGGCTTTCTTT. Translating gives CASSPGGLWAFF.

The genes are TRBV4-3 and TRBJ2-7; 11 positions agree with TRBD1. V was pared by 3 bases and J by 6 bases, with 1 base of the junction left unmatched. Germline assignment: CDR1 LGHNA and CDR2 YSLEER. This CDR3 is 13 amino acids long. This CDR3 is CASSHGTGGEQYF. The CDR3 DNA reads TGCGCCAGCAGCCACGGGACAGGGGGCGAGCAGTACTTC.

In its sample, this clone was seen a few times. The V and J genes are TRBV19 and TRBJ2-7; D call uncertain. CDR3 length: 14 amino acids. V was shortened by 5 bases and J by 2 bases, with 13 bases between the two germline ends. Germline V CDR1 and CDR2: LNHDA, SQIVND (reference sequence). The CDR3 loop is CASSFGDRAYEQYF. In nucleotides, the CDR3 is TGTGCCAGTAGTTTTGGGGATCGGGCCTACGAGCAGTACTTC.

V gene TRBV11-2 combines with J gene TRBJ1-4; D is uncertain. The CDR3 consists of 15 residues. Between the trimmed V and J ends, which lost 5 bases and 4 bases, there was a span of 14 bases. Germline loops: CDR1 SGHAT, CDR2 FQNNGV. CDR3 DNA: TGTGCCAGCAGCCCCGTGACGGGAAATAATGAAAAACTGTTTTTT. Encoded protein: CASSPVTGNNEKLFF.

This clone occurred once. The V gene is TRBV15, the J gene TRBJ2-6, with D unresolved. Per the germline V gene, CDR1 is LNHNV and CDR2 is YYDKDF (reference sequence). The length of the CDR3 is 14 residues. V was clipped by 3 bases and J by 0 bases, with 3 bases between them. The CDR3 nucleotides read TGTGCCACCAGCAGGGTCTCTGGGGCCAACGTCCTGACTTTC. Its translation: CATSRVSGANVLTF.

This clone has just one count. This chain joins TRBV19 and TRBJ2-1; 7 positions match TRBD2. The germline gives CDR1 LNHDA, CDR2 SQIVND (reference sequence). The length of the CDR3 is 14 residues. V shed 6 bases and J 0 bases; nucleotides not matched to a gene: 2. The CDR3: CASRRGSSYNEQFF. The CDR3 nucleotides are TGTGCCAGTAGGCGCGGGAGCTCCTACAATGAGCAGTTCTTC. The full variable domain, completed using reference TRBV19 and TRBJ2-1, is DGGITQSPKYLFRKEGQNVTLSCEQNLNHDAMYWYRQDPGQGLRLIYYSQIVNDFQKGDIAEGYSVSREKKESFPLTVTSAQKNPTAFYLCASRRGSSYNEQFFGPGTRLTVL.

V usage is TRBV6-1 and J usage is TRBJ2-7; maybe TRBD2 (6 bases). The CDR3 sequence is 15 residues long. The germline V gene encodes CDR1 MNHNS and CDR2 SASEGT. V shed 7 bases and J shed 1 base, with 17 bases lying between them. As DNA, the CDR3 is TGTGCCAGCAAGGGTCTCGGAGGGATATCCTACGAGCAGTACTTC. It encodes CASKGLGGISYEQYF.